These 7 T cell receptor beta chains originate from one sample sequenced in a study of cytomegalovirus exposure and HLA in healthy donors. With 60 Vbeta and 13 Jbeta primers, the PCR was carried out. TCRdb keeps only in-frame clones here, not all; method: immunoSEQ multiplex PCR. The sample includes 53,000 or so clones. Sequencing input: PBMCs. The receptors were gathered from a man aged 18 to 29 in good health and CMV-seropositive.

The chain couples TRBV1 to TRBJ2-5; the table's TRBD2 call for D was not verified on the DNA. The J call may be in error: the DNA end matches TRBJ2-7 better. TRBV1 corresponds to a pseudogene. This CDR3 has 14 residues. In DNA form, the CDR3 reads TGCACCAGCAGCCAAGAAGTCAGGGACTACGAGCAGTACTTC. Its translation: CTSSQEVRDYEQYF.

Regarding this clone: Because the CDR3 is missing its conserved closing phenylalanine or tryptophan, this is likely a read error. The rearrangement joins TRBV4-1 to TRBJ1-2; D is uncertain. This CDR3 spans 13 amino acids. Between the trimmed V and J ends, which lost 0 bases and 8 bases, there was a span of 10 bases. The germline V gene encodes CDR1 MGHRA and CDR2 YSYEKL. The CDR3: CASSQDGVGGYTL. The CDR3 region has the DNA TGCGCCAGCAGCCAAGATGGGGTTGGAGGCTACACCCTC.

The V call is TRBV11-3, the J call TRBJ1-1; D gene unclear. Deletions cut 4 bases from V and 1 base from J, with 10 bases between. Germline V CDR1 and CDR2: SGHNT, YENEEA. The CDR3 is 14 residues long. CDR3 DNA sequence: TGTGCCAGCAGCTCCGGGTTTCGGAACACTGAAGCTTTCTTT. Translating it yields CASSSGFRNTEAFF.

The chain is built from TRBV7-9 and TRBJ2-3; 7 bases are a match to TRBD1. The CDR3 extends over 13 amino acids. The V gene end was trimmed by 6 bases and the J gene end by 5 bases; junction bases not matched to a gene: 5. Germline V gene data show CDR1 as SEHNR and CDR2 as FQNEAQ (reference sequence). CDR3 coding DNA: TGTGCCAGCAGGACAGGGTCGGTAGATACGCAGTATTTT. This sequence encodes CASRTGSVDTQYF.

The V call is TRBV6-5, the J call TRBJ2-3; TRBD1 aligns across 10 bases. J lost 8 bases, V lost 5 bases, and 10 bases had no gene match. The CDR3 totals 15 residues. Germline V gives CDR1 MNHEY, CDR2 SVGAGI. CDR3 in amino acids: CASSTKTGGAGTQYF. For the CDR3, the DNA is TGTGCCAGCAGTACTAAGACAGGGGGCGCGGGTACGCAGTATTTT.

The chain is built from TRBV4-1 and TRBJ1-5, with no clear D. Germline V gene sequence: CDR1 MGHRA, CDR2 YSYEKL. Trimming shortened V by 1 base and J by 1 base, and 8 bases separated the two germline ends. The CDR3 is 15 residues long. DNA for the CDR3: TGCGCCAGCAGCCAAGGGGCGGGGAGCAATCAGCCCCAGCATTTT. Amino acid sequence: CASSQGAGSNQPQHF.

The chain uses TRBV11-2 and TRBJ2-5; D might be TRBD1 (5 bases). Germline V gene lookup returns CDR1 SGHAT and CDR2 FQNNGV. The V end was cut by 0 bases, the J end by 1 base, with 12 bases between. This CDR3 is 16 amino acids long. DNA of the CDR3: TGTGCCAGCAGCTTAGAATTTGGACAACCCCAAGAGACCCAGTACTTC. This sequence encodes CASSLEFGQPQETQYF. The entire variable domain, with the rest obtained from reference TRBV11-2 and TRBJ2-5, is as follows: EAGVAQSPRYKIIEKRQSVAFWCNPISGHATLYWYQQILGQGPKLLIQFQNNGVVDDSQLPKDRFSAERLKGVDSTLKIQPAKLEDSAVYLCASSLEFGQPQETQYFGPGTRLLVL.